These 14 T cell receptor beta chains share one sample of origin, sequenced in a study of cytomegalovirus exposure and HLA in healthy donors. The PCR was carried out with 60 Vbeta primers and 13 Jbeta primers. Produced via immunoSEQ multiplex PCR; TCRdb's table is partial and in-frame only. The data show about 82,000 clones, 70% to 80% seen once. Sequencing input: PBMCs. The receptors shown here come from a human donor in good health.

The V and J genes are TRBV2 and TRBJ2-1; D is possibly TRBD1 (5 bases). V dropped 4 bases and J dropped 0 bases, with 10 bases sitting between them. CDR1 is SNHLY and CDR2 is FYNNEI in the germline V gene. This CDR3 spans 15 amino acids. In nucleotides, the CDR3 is TGTGCCAGCAGTGCGACAGACTTCTCCTACAATGAGCAGTTCTTC. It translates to CASSATDFSYNEQFF.

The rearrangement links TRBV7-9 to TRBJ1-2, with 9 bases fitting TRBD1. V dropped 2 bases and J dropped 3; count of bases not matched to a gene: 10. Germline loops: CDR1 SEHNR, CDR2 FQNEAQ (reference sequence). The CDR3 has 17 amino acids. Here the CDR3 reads CASSLFPSDRGDYGYTF. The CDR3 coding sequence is TGTGCCAGCAGCTTATTTCCCTCAGACAGGGGGGACTATGGCTACACCTTC.

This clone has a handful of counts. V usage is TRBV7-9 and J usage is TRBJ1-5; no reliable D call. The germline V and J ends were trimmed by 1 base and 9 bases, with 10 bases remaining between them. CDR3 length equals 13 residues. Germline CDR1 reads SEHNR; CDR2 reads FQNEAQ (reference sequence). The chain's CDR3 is CASSLDIPWPQHF. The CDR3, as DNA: TGTGCCAGCAGCTTAGACATCCCTTGGCCCCAGCATTTT.

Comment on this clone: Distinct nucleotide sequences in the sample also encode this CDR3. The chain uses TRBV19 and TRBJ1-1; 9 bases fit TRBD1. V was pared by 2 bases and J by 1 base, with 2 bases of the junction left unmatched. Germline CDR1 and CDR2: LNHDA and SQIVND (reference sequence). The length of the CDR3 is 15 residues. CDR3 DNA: TGTGCCAGTAGTATACTGGGACAGGGGAACACTGAAGCTTTCTTT. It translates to CASSILGQGNTEAFF. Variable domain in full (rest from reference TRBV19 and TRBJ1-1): DGGITQSPKYLFRKEGQNVTLSCEQNLNHDAMYWYRQDPGQGLRLIYYSQIVNDFQKGDIAEGYSVSREKKESFPLTVTSAQKNPTAFYLCASSILGQGNTEAFFGQGTRLTVV.

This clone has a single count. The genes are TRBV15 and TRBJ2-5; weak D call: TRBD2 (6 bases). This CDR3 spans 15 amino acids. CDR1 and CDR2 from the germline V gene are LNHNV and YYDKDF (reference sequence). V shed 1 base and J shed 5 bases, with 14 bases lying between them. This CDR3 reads CATSRGLVEGETQYF. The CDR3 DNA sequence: TGTGCCACCAGCAGAGGATTAGTGGAGGGGGAGACCCAGTACTTC.

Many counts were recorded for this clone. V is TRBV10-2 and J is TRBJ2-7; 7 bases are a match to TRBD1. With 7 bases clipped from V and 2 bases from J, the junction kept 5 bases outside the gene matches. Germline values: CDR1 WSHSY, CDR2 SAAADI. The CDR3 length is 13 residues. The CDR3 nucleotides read TGCGCCAGCACTAGGGACAGAGCCTACGAGCAGTACTTC. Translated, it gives CASTRDRAYEQYF.

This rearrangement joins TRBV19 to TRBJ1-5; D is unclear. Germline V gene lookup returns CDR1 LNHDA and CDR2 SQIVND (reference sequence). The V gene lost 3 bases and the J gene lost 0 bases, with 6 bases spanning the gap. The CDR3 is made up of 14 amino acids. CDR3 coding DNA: TGTGCCAGTAGTATTCTCCCTAGCAATCAGCCCCAGCATTTT. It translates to CASSILPSNQPQHF.

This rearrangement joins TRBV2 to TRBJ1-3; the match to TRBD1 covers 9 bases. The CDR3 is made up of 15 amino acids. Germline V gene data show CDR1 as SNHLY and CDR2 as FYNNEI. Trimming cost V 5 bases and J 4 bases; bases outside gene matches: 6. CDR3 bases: TGTGCCAGCAGTTTACAGGGGGCTATGGGAAACACCATATATTTT. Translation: CASSLQGAMGNTIYF.

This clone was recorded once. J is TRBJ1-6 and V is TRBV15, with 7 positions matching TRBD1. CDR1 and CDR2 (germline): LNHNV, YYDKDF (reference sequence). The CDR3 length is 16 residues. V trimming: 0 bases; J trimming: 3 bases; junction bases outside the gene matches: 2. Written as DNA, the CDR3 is TGTGCCACCAGCAGAGATGGGGACAGCTATAATTCACCCCTCCACTTT. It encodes CATSRDGDSYNSPLHF. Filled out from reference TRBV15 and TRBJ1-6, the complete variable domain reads DAMVIQNPRYQVTQFGKPVTLSCSQTLNHNVMYWYQQKSSQAPKLLFHYYDKDFNNEADTPDNFQSRRPNTSFCFLDIRSPGLGDTAMYLCATSRDGDSYNSPLHFGNGTRLTVT.

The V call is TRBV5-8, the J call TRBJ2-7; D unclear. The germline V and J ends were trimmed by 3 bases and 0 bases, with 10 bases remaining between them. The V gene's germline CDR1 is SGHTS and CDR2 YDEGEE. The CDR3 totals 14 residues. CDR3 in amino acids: CASSSDHYSYEQYF. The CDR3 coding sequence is TGTGCCAGCAGCTCTGACCACTACTCCTACGAGCAGTACTTC.

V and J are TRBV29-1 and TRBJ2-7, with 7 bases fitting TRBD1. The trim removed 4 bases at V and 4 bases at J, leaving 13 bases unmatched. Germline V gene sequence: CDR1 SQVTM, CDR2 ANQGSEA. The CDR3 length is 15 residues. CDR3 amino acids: CSVALGPGQIYEQYF. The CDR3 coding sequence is TGCAGCGTTGCATTGGGCCCGGGACAGATTTACGAGCAGTACTTC.

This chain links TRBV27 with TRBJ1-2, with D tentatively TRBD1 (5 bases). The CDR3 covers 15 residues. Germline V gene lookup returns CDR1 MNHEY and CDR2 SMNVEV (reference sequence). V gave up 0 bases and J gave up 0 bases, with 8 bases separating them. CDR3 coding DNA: TGTGCCAGCAGTTTATCACAGACAGCTAACTATGGCTACACCTTC. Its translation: CASSLSQTANYGYTF.

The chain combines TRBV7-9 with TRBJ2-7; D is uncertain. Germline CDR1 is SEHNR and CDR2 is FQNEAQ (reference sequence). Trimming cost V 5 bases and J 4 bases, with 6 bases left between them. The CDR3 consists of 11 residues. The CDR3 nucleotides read TGTGCCAGCAGCCCGGGTTACGAGCAGTACTTC. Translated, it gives CASSPGYEQYF.

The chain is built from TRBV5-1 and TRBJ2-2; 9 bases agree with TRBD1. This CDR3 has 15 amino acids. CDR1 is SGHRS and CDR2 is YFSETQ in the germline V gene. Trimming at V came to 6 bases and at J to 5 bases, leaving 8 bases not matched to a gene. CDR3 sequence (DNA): TGCGCCAGCAACCGGGACAGGGTTGTTACCGGGGAGCTGTTTTTT. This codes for CASNRDRVVTGELFF.